This TCR beta chain stems from a study of blood T cell repertoires in COVID-19. Study information: Nucleic acid was either cDNA or gDNA, and it came from T cells, B-cell-depleted T cells, or PBMCs.

Germline V CDR1 and CDR2: LNHDA, SQIVND (reference sequence). Trimming took 1 base from V and 0 from J; bases not matched to a gene: 8. This CDR3 comprises 17 residues. TCRdb keeps only in-frame clones here, not all; method: immunoSEQ multiplex PCR. Found here are about 180,000 clones, roughly 80% of them singletons; the top ten hold roughly 6.3%. This receptor was taken from a human donor in a cohort sampled during active COVID-19. The chain links TRBV19 to TRBJ2-7; TRBD2 matches 8 bases. Sequencing was carried out using peripheral blood. The CDR3 sequence is CASSIGETGTSSYEQYF. Here the CDR3 DNA reads TGTGCCAGTAGTATAGGTGAAACCGGGACTAGCTCCTACGAGCAGTACTTC.